This record looks at one T cell receptor beta chain sequence and its context. This sample is part of a study of control samples from healthy donors and cancer patients. The assay was immunoSEQ multiplex PCR, and TCRdb's table has in-frame clones only and misses some. The table records about 86,000 clones, approximately 88% of them present only once. Trimming removed 0 bases at V and 0 bases at J, with 3 bases between. This CDR3 comprises 14 residues. Per germline, CDR1 LGHNA and CDR2 YSLEER. Sequencing was performed on PBMCs. The sequence derives from a woman between 50 and 59 years old with colorectal cancer. The chain carries TRBV4-3 and TRBJ1-5; D not certain. The CDR3 nucleotides read TGCGCCAGCAGCCAAGAGTATAGCAATCAGCCCCAGCATTTT. It is translated as CASSQEYSNQPQHF.